A single T cell receptor beta chain is shown here with its context. Given a far larger clone just one base away, this is likely a sequencing read error. This sample is part of a study of low-dose radiotherapy and immunotherapy resistance in tumors. Study-level background: On an every-two-weeks schedule, patients received intravenous nivolumab 240 mg, along with ipilimumab 1 mg/kg every six weeks. On cycle 1 day 1, patients started four cycles of oral aspirin 300 mg daily.

The length of the CDR3 is 14 residues. V lost 3 bases and J lost 11, with 19 bases in between. Germline lookup yields CDR1 MDHEN and CDR2 SYDVKM. Time point defined: before trial treatment. Each donor was administered nivolumab, ipilimumab, aspirin, low-dose cyclophosphamide and low-dose radiotherapy. TRAV- and TRBV-specific primers primed first-strand cDNA, covering alpha and beta chains. PCR amplification of the TCRs was performed with Phusion for 20 PCR cycles, and it relied on a constant-region primer together with a V-primer adapter. TCRdb analysed the reads with MiXCR anew, one entry per CDR3 protein. The sample holds around 68,000 distinct CDR3 sequences, around 27% seen once.

The sequencing here drew on PBMCs, taken before treatment. This rearrangement joins TRBV28 to TRBJ2-5, with D possibly called TRBD1 or TRBD2 (5 bases each). The source of this sequence is a male donor with rectosigmoid adenocarcinoma. CDR3 amino acids: CASSFGTGADEQYF. The CDR3, as DNA: TGTGCCAGCAGTTTCGGGACCGGGGCCGATGAGCAGTACTTC.